The present T cell receptor beta chain was sequenced within a study of cytomegalovirus exposure and HLA in healthy donors. Sequencing was performed with immunoSEQ multiplex PCR; in TCRdb, only in-frame clones are kept and a portion is missing. The sample yields 200,000 to 300,000 clones, more than 75% seen once. The CDR3 sequence is 14 residues long. Trimming removed 1 base from V and 6 bases from J, with 12 bases in between. Germline V gives CDR1 SGHTA, CDR2 FQGNSA. Sequenced material: PBMCs. The receptor's source is a young man in good health and CMV-seronegative. This chain uses TRBV7-2 with TRBJ2-5; D may be TRBD2 (6 bases). The CDR3 here is CASSLGDSRKTQYF. The CDR3 DNA is TGTGCCAGCAGCTTAGGGGACTCCCGAAAGACCCAGTACTTC.